This T cell receptor (beta chain) stems from a study of T cells in Graves' hyperthyroidism and ophthalmopathy. General study results and limits: Among thyroid clonotypes expanded above 0.001, most also appeared in blood. The model identified upcoming ophthalmopathy a median roughly 6 months ahead of onset.

Clinical symptoms, serum thyroxine, TRAb, thyroid ultrasound and orbital computed tomography informed diagnoses. TCR beta CDR3 sequences were amplified from RNA transcripts. A set of HTBI primers served as the primers for a first-round RT-PCR of the TCR CDR3. TCRdb ran MiXCR on the multiplex PCR reads and lists one entry per CDR3 protein. Of nearly 600,000 distinct CDR3 sequences in the sample, 13% to 15% are singletons; the top ten hold around 7%. CDR3 length: 14 residues. In germline, CDR1 is DFQATT, CDR2 SNEGSKA (reference sequence). Trimming removed 5 bases at V and 10 bases at J, with 21 bases between. As to this clonotype: The target antigen is unknown. Just one base apart from a much larger clone, this may be a read error.

Sequencing used blood. This sequence was found in a woman aged 18-29 years with Graves' ophthalmopathy. The chain employs TRBV20-1 and TRBJ2-1; possibly TRBD1 or TRBD2 for D (7 bases each). CDR3 region: CSAGLPGGAGEQFF. As DNA, the CDR3 is TGCAGTGCTGGACTCCCAGGGGGGGCAGGGGAGCAGTTCTTC.